This T cell receptor (beta chain) appears in the sequencing data of a study of Ad26.COV2.S vaccination and SARS-CoV-2 variants (dated by TCRdb to about 2021). Concerning the study at large: Vaccine-arm donors were drawn from COV1001, a multicentre, randomized, double-blind, placebo-controlled phase I-IIa trial of Ad26.COV2.S in healthy adults. Ad26.COV2.S was administered intramuscularly at 5 x 10^10 or 1 x 10^11 viral particles, either as a single shot or as two shots given 56 days apart. TCRbeta repertoire sequencing was used to assess the specificity and breadth of SARS-CoV-2-reactive T cell receptors after Ad26.COV2.S vaccination. The TCR-sequenced set comprised around 30 samples: some 20 Ad26.COV2.S vaccine recipients, 5 placebo recipients and 8 SARS-CoV-2 convalescent individuals. Participants in the trial were split at random into five groups of five each, receiving low-dose or high-dose Ad26.COV2.S once or twice, or else placebo on both occasions. Throughout the experiments and outcome assessment, investigators stayed blinded to trial group allocation.

This specimen's treatment or condition label, interpreted: some 20 received Ad26.COV2.S at low or high dose, single or two shots; a few received placebo; per-sample allocation not given. For vaccine and placebo recipients, repertoires were sequenced using samples collected on day 63 after the first injection. Cohort 1b enrolled about two dozen adults aged 18-55 years at a single site in Boston, USA, between 29 July and 7 August 2020. Ad26.COV2.S was a replication-incompetent adenovirus type 26 vector expressing a prefusion-stabilized SARS-CoV-2 spike protein from the original Wuhan strain. The immunoSEQ Assay was the method used to sequence TCRbeta CDR3 regions. After extraction, genomic DNA underwent amplification by bias-controlled multiplex PCR, followed by high-throughput sequencing. In the authors' own workflow: Collapsing and filtering of sequences were performed to quantify the absolute abundance of each unique TCRbeta CDR3 region. Usable DNA was measured by amplifying reference genes present in all nucleated cells, and TCRbeta template counts were normalized to that usable DNA to estimate T cell fraction. Repertoire TCRs were annotated as SARS-CoV-2-specific when V gene, CDR3 amino acid sequence and J gene were exactly matched to a known reactive TCR set. The reference SARS-CoV-2 TCR set was obtained from MIRA and was filtered for enrichment in COVID-19-positive ImmuneCODE repertoires, whereby public or cross-reactive TCRs were removed. Using the MIRA antigens, annotated TCRs were further analysed by specific ORF or by position within an ORF. Breadth was defined as annotated unique rearrangements over total unique productive rearrangements; depth was the summed frequency of those rearrangements. Group comparisons of TCR breadth used two-sided Wilcoxon rank-sum tests. The table was pulled from immuneACCESS by TCRdb, which kept in-frame rearrangements only. Such tables lose some clones; where checked, under half of the loss comes from unresolved V genes, and the rest has no known cause. V and J calls and clone size are copied from that table; D and trimming were computed from the DNA. This sample is represented by about half a million clones; 70% to 90% of them were singletons. The top ten constitute more than 1.5% of the sample.

The germline V gene specifies MNHEY as CDR1 and SVGAGI as CDR2. Cut back by 6 bases and 4 bases, the V and J ends lie 12 bases apart. From cysteine to phenylalanine, the CDR3 is 13 amino acids long. The read is trimmed to its CDR3 DNA, 39 bases read in frame from base 1. The study at large found these results: Spike-specific TCR breadth was higher in Ad26.COV2.S recipients than in placebo recipients (P = 0.0014). Vaccine and placebo recipients had comparable non-spike TCR breadth, which fits with the vaccine containing only spike. After vaccination, substantial breadth of spike-specific CD8+ and CD4+ T cell responses was reported. The study was not powered to compare responses between vaccine doses or regimens. According to the authors, total T cell responses may have been underestimated by the TCR breadth and depth analyses.

Concerning this clone: What antigen it recognizes has not been identified. Nothing much larger sits one base from this clone, and base qualities are not available.

The chain couples TRBV6-5 to TRBJ1-1; the D gene identity is not certain. The clonotype was recovered from a person between 18 and 65 years old who received the Ad26.COV2.S COVID-19 vaccine or a placebo. The sample consisted of peripheral blood, taken in a trial of Ad26.COV2.S vaccine versus placebo. The CDR3 amino acid sequence is: CASSPYAGTEAFF. The sequenced DNA is TGTGCCAGCAGCCCCTACGCAGGCACTGAAGCTTTCTTT.